The 10 T cell receptor beta chains below all came from one sample that was sequenced in a study of tumor-infiltrating lymphocytes in primary liver carcinoma. A constant-region primer served to make TCR beta cDNA from about 490 ng total RNA. Three-round nested multiplex PCR performed with slightly modified ARM-PCR produced the TCR beta libraries. Use of TRBV1-TRBV30 forward primers with a C-beta reverse primer characterized the first two PCR rounds, which lasted roughly 9 cycles each. TCRdb passed the multiplex PCR reads through MiXCR, listing each CDR3 protein once. The profile shows roughly 100,000 distinct CDR3 sequences, roughly 80% of them singletons. From roughly 21-30 mg of unsorted bulk tissue, DNA and RNA were co-extracted together. The sample consisted of liver tumor tissue from sampling region 3. Subset: tumor region T3, left-lateral pole. These receptors originate from a middle-aged man with primary liver carcinoma and hepatitis B virus infection.

This clonotype was found a few times. The chain has TRBV29-1 and TRBJ2-7; D may match TRBD1 or TRBD2 (5 bases each). CDR1 SQVTM and CDR2 ANQGSEA come from the germline V gene. This CDR3 comprises 16 residues. CDR3 in amino acids: CSAMISGTGTPYEQYF. CDR3 DNA: TGCAGTGCTATGATATCTGGGACCGGCACTCCCTACGAGCAGTACTTC.

A remark on this clonotype: A read error is possible here, since a much larger clone lies one base away. The genes are TRBV30 and TRBJ1-5; 8 bases agree with TRBD1. Germline V gives CDR1 GTSNPN, CDR2 SVGIG (reference sequence). J was trimmed by 11 bases and V by 1 base; bases with no gene match: 19. CDR3 length: 17 residues. The CDR3 coding sequence is TGTGCCTGGAGTGGGAAACAGGGGGTCCTCATCGGGCAGTCCCAGCATTTT. Its protein is CAWSGKQGVLIGQSQHF.

Details on this clonotype: The germline gene is not matched at one end of the junction; a read error may be the cause. The chain links TRBV6-1 to TRBJ2-7, with 7 bases fitting TRBD1. The germline gives CDR1 MNHNS, CDR2 SASEGT. This CDR3 spans 12 amino acids. The CDR3 coding sequence is TGTGCGAGCACAGGGGACCCCTACGAGCGGTACTTC. Residues: CASTGDPYERYF.

Details on this clonotype: The junction and the germline gene differ at one end; a read error may be behind it. The rearrangement links TRBV10-3 to TRBJ2-2, with D possibly being TRBD2 (5 bases). The CDR3 has 15 residues. Germline CDR1 reads ENHRY; CDR2 reads SYGVKD. DNA for the CDR3: TGTGCCATCAAAAGACTCGCAGGAAACGCCGGGGAGCTATTTTTT. This codes for CAIKRLAGNAGELFF.

On this clonotype itself: The junction departs from the called germline gene at one end, perhaps through a read error. The chain links TRBV4-1 to TRBJ2-1, with D possibly matching TRBD2 (5 bases). CDR3 size: 15 residues. Germline CDR1 reads MGHRA; CDR2 reads YSYEKL. Here the CDR3 reads CASSPLSVIHNEQLF. The CDR3 nucleotides are TGCGCCAGCAGTCCTCTTAGCGTGATTCACAATGAGCAGTTGTTC.

By share of the sample, this clonotype is medium-sized (0.01 to 0.1%). V gene TRBV5-6 combines with J gene TRBJ2-7, with 9 positions matching TRBD2. The V gene end was trimmed by 4 bases and the J gene end by 0 bases; junction bases not matched to a gene: 8. Germline CDR1 and CDR2: SGHDT and YYEEEE. The CDR3 is 16 residues long. The CDR3 is CASSNTWREGSYEQYF. DNA of the CDR3: TGTGCCAGCAGCAATACTTGGCGGGAGGGCTCCTACGAGCAGTACTTC.

The CDR3 nucleotides read TGTGCCAGCAGCTTAGACGGACAGGGGGCGGTTAATGAGCAGTTCTTC. Its protein product is CASSLDGQGAVNEQFF. The chain employs TRBV11-3 and TRBJ2-1; TRBD1 agrees at 11 bases. There are 16 residues in the CDR3. V was clipped by 0 bases and J by 7 bases; unmatched bases: 5. Germline CDR1 is SGHNT and CDR2 is YENEEA.

Worth noting for this clonotype: A junction boundary mismatches the germline segment, possibly from a read error. V is TRBV11-2 and J is TRBJ2-7; weak D call: TRBD1 (6 bases). CDR3 length: 14 amino acids. Germline V CDR1 and CDR2: SGHAT, FQNNGV. The CDR3 bases are TGTGCCAGTAGCCCGGACAGAGCGACCTACGAGCGGTACTTC. The encoded protein is CASSPDRATYERYF.

This rearrangement joins TRBV7-2 to TRBJ2-1; no clear D. CDR1 is SGHTA and CDR2 is FQGNSA in the germline V gene. The CDR3 totals 11 residues. Trimming left V 4 bases short and J 10 bases short, with 8 bases between. CDR3 in DNA: TGTGCCAGCAGCTCCCCGACGGAGCAGTTCTTC. It encodes CASSSPTEQFF.

To note about this clonotype: The junction departs from germline at one end; a sequencing error may be responsible. The J gene is TRBJ2-5, the V gene TRBV29-1, with 11 bases lining up with TRBD1. CDR1 is SQVTM and CDR2 is ANQGSEA in the germline V gene. This CDR3 comprises 15 residues. In DNA form, the CDR3 reads TGTAGTGTTGAAGCGGACAGGGGGCGAGCAGAGACCCACTACTTC. It codes for CSVEADRGRAETHYF.